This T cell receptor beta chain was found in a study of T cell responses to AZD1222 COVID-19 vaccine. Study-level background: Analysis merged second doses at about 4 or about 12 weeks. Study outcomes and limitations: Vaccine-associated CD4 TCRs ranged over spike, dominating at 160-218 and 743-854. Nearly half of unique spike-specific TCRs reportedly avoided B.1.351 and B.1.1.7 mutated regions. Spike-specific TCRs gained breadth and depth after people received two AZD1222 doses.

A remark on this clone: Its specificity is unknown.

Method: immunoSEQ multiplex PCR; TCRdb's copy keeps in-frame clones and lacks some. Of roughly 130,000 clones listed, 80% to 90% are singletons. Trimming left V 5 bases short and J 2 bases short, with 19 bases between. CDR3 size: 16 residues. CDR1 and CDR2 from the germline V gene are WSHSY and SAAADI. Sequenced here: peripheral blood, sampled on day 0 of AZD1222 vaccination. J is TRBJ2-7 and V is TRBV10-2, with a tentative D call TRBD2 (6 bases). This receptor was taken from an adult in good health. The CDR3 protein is CASSQVGETGAYEQYF. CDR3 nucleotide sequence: TGCGCCAGCAGTCAGGTAGGGGAGACGGGGGCCTACGAGCAGTACTTC.